The rows below give T cell receptor beta chains drawn from one sample of a study of T-cell reconstitution after alpha-beta-depleted transplantation in children. TCRdb reprocessed the PCR reads with MiXCR, giving one entry per CDR3 protein. The table lists 550,000 to 600,000 distinct CDR3 sequences, about 23% of them singletons, with 12% to 15% in the top ten. Specimen: PBMCs, mostly from graft donor cells, collected 360 days after TCRalphabeta/CD19-depleted stem cell transplant. The origin of the receptors is a boy less than two years old who had a stem cell transplant for acute myeloid leukemia, so the T cells may come from the graft donor. The CDR3 runs from the conserved cysteine through the conserved F or W. Fields, in order: D gene, J gene, clone size, V gene, CDR3 DNA, CDR3 protein. A D gene is named only where the DNA matches it firmly. A clone size is listed for some rows: how often the clone was seen (once, few, many), or a class if it is expanded.

d_call: NA
j_call: TRBJ2-7
clone_size: NA
v_call: TRBV4-3
cdr3_nt: TGCGCCAGCAGCCAAGTTTCCACAGGGAACAACGAGCAGTACTTC
cdr3_aa: CASSQVSTGNNEQYF

d_call: NA
j_call: TRBJ2-3
clone_size: many
v_call: TRBV20-1
cdr3_nt: TGCAGTGCTACCGGGGCGGGGAGAGTAACAGATACGCAGTATTTT
cdr3_aa: CSATGAGRVTDTQYF

d_call: NA
j_call: TRBJ2-5
clone_size: NA
v_call: TRBV20-1
cdr3_nt: TGCAGTGCTAGAGGGGCGACGGAGACCCAGTACTTC
cdr3_aa: CSARGATETQYF

d_call: NA
j_call: TRBJ2-2
clone_size: NA
v_call: TRBV6-5
cdr3_nt: TGTGCCAGCAGTTACGCCCCTCCCGGGGAGCTGTTTTTT
cdr3_aa: CASSYAPPGELFF

d_call: NA
j_call: TRBJ2-2
clone_size: many
v_call: TRBV9
cdr3_nt: TGTGCCAGCAGCGTAGGACACAGGGACACCGGGGAGCTGTTTTTT
cdr3_aa: CASSVGHRDTGELFF

d_call: NA
j_call: TRBJ2-2
clone_size: NA
v_call: TRBV12-3/TRBV12-4
cdr3_nt: TGTGCCAGCAGTTTAGTTATCGGGGAGCTGTTTTTT
cdr3_aa: CASSLVIGELFF

d_call: NA
j_call: TRBJ2-7
clone_size: many
v_call: TRBV29-1
cdr3_nt: TGCAGCGCTTCCGGGACTCTGAACGAGCAGTACTTC
cdr3_aa: CSASGTLNEQYF

d_call: TRBD1
j_call: TRBJ1-6
clone_size: many
v_call: TRBV20-1
cdr3_nt: TGCAGTGCTAGAATGGACAGGAGCTCCTATAATTCACCCCTCCACTTT
cdr3_aa: CSARMDRSSYNSPLHF

d_call: NA
j_call: TRBJ2-1
clone_size: NA
v_call: TRBV5-8
cdr3_nt: TGTGCCAGCAGCTTGGAACATGGGAAGATCACGTTAGAGCAGTTCTTC
cdr3_aa: CASSLEHGKITLEQFF

d_call: TRBD2
j_call: TRBJ2-5
clone_size: NA
v_call: TRBV10-2
cdr3_nt: TGCGCCAGCAGGCCGGGAGGGTTCGTCCAAGAGACCCAGTACTTC
cdr3_aa: CASRPGGFVQETQYF

d_call: TRBD1
j_call: TRBJ2-3
clone_size: NA
v_call: TRBV5-1
cdr3_nt: TGCGCCAGTCGGGACAGGGAAGGAAATACGCAGTATTTT
cdr3_aa: CASRDREGNTQYF

d_call: NA
j_call: TRBJ2-5
clone_size: NA
v_call: TRBV24-1
cdr3_nt: TGTGCCACCAGTGATTTATGGGAAGGGGAGACCCAGTACTTC
cdr3_aa: CATSDLWEGETQYF

d_call: TRBD1
j_call: TRBJ2-7
clone_size: many
v_call: TRBV20-1
cdr3_nt: TGCAGTGCTAGGGACAGGGTCACCTACGAGCAGTACTTC
cdr3_aa: CSARDRVTYEQYF

d_call: NA
j_call: TRBJ2-1
clone_size: many
v_call: TRBV24-1
cdr3_nt: TGTGCCACCAGTGGTAGGTTTTGGGATGAGCAGTTCTTC
cdr3_aa: CATSGRFWDEQFF

d_call: NA
j_call: TRBJ2-5
clone_size: NA
v_call: TRBV2
cdr3_nt: TGTGCCAGCAGTGAGAGTGGGGGGACGACCCAGTACTTC
cdr3_aa: CASSESGGTTQYF

d_call: NA
j_call: TRBJ2-3
clone_size: few
v_call: TRBV27
cdr3_nt: TGTGCCAGCAGTGGGGTGAACACAGATACGCAGTATTTT
cdr3_aa: CASSGVNTDTQYF

d_call: TRBD2
j_call: TRBJ2-1
clone_size: NA
v_call: TRBV11-2
cdr3_nt: TGTGCCAGCAGCTTATGGTCCCCTCACAGCGGGGGGGCCATCATGTACAATGAGCAGTTCTTC
cdr3_aa: CASSLWSPHSGGAIMYNEQFF